Listed below are T cell receptor beta chains from one sample, sequenced in a study of human T cells and chemical hapten exposure. TCRdb itself ran the RACE reads through MiXCR, one entry per CDR3 protein. The table shows about 190,000 distinct CDR3 sequences, with approximately 24% occurring only once. The sequences come from whole blood, collected in connection with sensitization to the hapten diphenylcyclopropenone (DPC). These receptors came from a woman between 35 and 50 years old with alopecia areata. Some clones in this sample may be carry-over from other donors' samples. Each CDR3 is given with its conserved first and last residue. A D gene is named only where the DNA matches it firmly. The listing skips clone size in some rows; elsewhere it reads once, few, many or a size class.

>TRBJ2-5|few|NA|TRBV12-3/TRBV12-4
TGTGCCAGCTCCCGAGGGGCAGAGACCCAGTACTTC
CASSRGAETQYF
>TRBJ1-5|few|NA|TRBV28
TGTGCCAGCAGTTTATATCCCTGGCAGTTTCGGGGCAATCAGCCCCAGCATTTT
CASSLYPWQFRGNQPQHF
>TRBJ2-7|NA|TRBD2|TRBV20-1
TGCAGTGCACCACCCCACAACAAAGCGGGACCGAGCTCCTACGAGCAGTACTTC
CSAPPHNKAGPSSYEQYF
>TRBJ1-1|few|NA|TRBV25-1
TGTGCCAGCTCCTCTCGCGGCCCATACACTGAAGCTTTCTTT
CASSSRGPYTEAFF
>TRBJ1-1|NA|TRBD1|TRBV28
TGTGCCAGCAGTAAAGGACAGGGGAAGAACACTGAAGCTTTCTTT
CASSKGQGKNTEAFF
>TRBJ2-1|NA|TRBD2|TRBV12-3/TRBV12-4
TGTGCCAGCAGTGGACTAGTTTTCGAGCAGTTCTTC
CASSGLVFEQFF
>TRBJ1-2|few|NA|TRBV27
TGTGCCAGCAGTTTTGGTCAGGGACGAGGCTACACCTTC
CASSFGQGRGYTF
>TRBJ2-7|NA|NA|TRBV20-1
TGCAGTGCTAGAGATGTAAGGGGCAGGGAGTGGAGCGAGCAGTACTTC
CSARDVRGREWSEQYF
>TRBJ1-1|few|NA|TRBV29-1
TGCAGCGCTGTGTTAGGGGTTGTCACTGAAGCTTTCTTT
CSAVLGVVTEAFF
>TRBJ2-4|once|NA|TRBV5-1
TGCGCCAGCAGCTTGGTAGGGGATAGGGCATACTTC
CASSLVGDRAYF
>TRBJ2-7|many|NA|TRBV20-1
TGCAGTGTAAGAGGGTACGACGAGCAGTACTTC
CSVRGYDEQYF
>TRBJ1-6|few|TRBD1|TRBV28
TGTGCCAGCAGTTCAGGGGGCTGGGGGAATTCACCCCTCCACTTT
CASSSGGWGNSPLHF
>TRBJ2-5|few|NA|TRBV29-1
TGCAGCGTTGAAACGGCAGACCACCAAGAGACCCAGTACTTC
CSVETADHQETQYF
>TRBJ2-1|many|TRBD2|TRBV10-2
TGCGCCAGCAGTGTAACCCCCGGGACTAGCGGATACAATGAGCAGTTCTTC
CASSVTPGTSGYNEQFF
>TRBJ2-1|few|NA|TRBV24-1
TGTGCCACCAGTGATTTGCAGACAGGTAACTACAATGAGCAGTTCTTC
CATSDLQTGNYNEQFF
>TRBJ2-2|NA|TRBD2|TRBV28
TGTGCCAGCAGTTTCCCTCGCCCAGGGACTAGCGCGAACACCGGGGAGCTGTTTTTT
CASSFPRPGTSANTGELFF
>TRBJ2-1|few|NA|TRBV12-3/TRBV12-4
TGTGCCAGCAGCCATGGACGTGAGGAGCAGTTCTTC
CASSHGREEQFF
>TRBJ1-2|NA|NA|TRBV6-5
TGTGCCAGCCGCCCCCTGGGGGACTATGGCTACACCTTC
CASRPLGDYGYTF
>TRBJ1-2|NA|NA|TRBV29-1
TGCAGCGTTGTAGGAATCTATGGCTACACCTTC
CSVVGIYGYTF
>TRBJ2-7|NA|NA|TRBV6-2/TRBV6-3
TGTGCCAGCAGTTACAACGGGAATCTCTACGAGCAGTACTTC
CASSYNGNLYEQYF
>TRBJ2-7|NA|NA|TRBV27
TGTGCCAGCAGTTTATCGTACGGAGCCTACGAGCAGTACTTC
CASSLSYGAYEQYF
>TRBJ2-2|few|TRBD1|TRBV29-1
TGCAGCGCCTCGACAGGGCGCGCCGGGGAGCTGTTTTTT
CSASTGRAGELFF
>TRBJ2-1|NA|TRBD2|TRBV6-1
TGTGCCAGCAGGCCTAGCGGAAATGAGCAGTTCTTC
CASRPSGNEQFF
>TRBJ1-1|NA|NA|TRBV4-3
TGCGCCAGCAGCCAAGATCCGGCAGGTTATAACACTGAAGCTTTCTTT
CASSQDPAGYNTEAFF
>TRBJ2-7|NA|NA|TRBV5-1
TGCGCCAGCAGCCTAACTGGTCCGCAGGACGAGCAGTACTTC
CASSLTGPQDEQYF
>TRBJ2-2|NA|NA|TRBV20-1
TGCAGTGCTAGAAAGGGTGCCGGGGAGCTGTTTTTT
CSARKGAGELFF
>TRBJ2-2|few|NA|TRBV4-2
TGTGCCAGCAGCCAAGGTCCGAACACCGGGGAGCTGTTTTTT
CASSQGPNTGELFF
>TRBJ1-1|few|NA|TRBV25-1
TGTGCCAGCAGTCCTCGTTTGAACACTGAAGCTTTCTTT
CASSPRLNTEAFF
>TRBJ2-1|NA|NA|TRBV27
TGTGCCAGCAGTTTATGGACGGCGACCTACAATGAGCAGTTCTTC
CASSLWTATYNEQFF
>TRBJ1-6|few|NA|TRBV6-2/TRBV6-3
TGTGCCAGCACCCTGGGACGGCAAACTTCACCCCTCCACTTT
CASTLGRQTSPLHF
>TRBJ2-7|few|TRBD2|TRBV29-1
TGCAGCGTTGAGGCTAGCGGTTACGAGCAGTACTTC
CSVEASGYEQYF
>TRBJ2-5|few|NA|TRBV9
TGTGCCAGCAGCGTAGACCCCAGTCAAGAGACCCAGTACTTC
CASSVDPSQETQYF
>TRBJ2-1|NA|NA|TRBV9
TGTGCCAGCAGCGTTCTCAATGAGCAGTTCTTC
CASSVLNEQFF
>TRBJ2-6|NA|TRBD1|TRBV18
TGTGCCAACTCAAACGACAGGGTTACCTCTGGGGCCAACGTCCTGACTTTC
CANSNDRVTSGANVLTF
>TRBJ1-1|NA|NA|TRBV28
TGTGCCAGCAGCTCGGACGGAAACACTGAAGCTTTCTTT
CASSSDGNTEAFF
>TRBJ2-7|NA|TRBD2|TRBV6-2/TRBV6-3
TGTGCCAGTCGGGGGGTCCCCTACGAGCAGTACTTC
CASRGVPYEQYF
>TRBJ1-2|few|TRBD1|TRBV25-1
TGTGCCAGCCACGGGACAGTAGGCTACACCTTC
CASHGTVGYTF
>TRBJ1-5|NA|TRBD1|TRBV20-1
TGCAGTGCTTACAGGGGGCAGGGTCAGCCCCAGCATTTT
CSAYRGQGQPQHF
>TRBJ2-7|NA|NA|TRBV6-5
TGTGCCAGCAGTTTAAGGACTGGAATCTCCTACGAGCAGTACTTC
CASSLRTGISYEQYF
>TRBJ1-4|many|NA|TRBV6-6
TGTGCCAGCAGGGGCAGGGGAGAAAAACTGTTTTTT
CASRGRGEKLFF